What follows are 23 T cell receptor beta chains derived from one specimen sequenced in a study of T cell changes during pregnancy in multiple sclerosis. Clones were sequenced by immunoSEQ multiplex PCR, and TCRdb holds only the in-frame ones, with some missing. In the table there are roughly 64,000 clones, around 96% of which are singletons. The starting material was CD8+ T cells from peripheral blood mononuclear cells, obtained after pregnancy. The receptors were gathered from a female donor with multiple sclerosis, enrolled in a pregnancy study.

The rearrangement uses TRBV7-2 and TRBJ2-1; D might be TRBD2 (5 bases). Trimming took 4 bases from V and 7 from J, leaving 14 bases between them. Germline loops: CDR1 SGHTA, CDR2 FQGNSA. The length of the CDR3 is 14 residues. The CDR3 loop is CASSSVLGRNEQFF. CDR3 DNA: TGTGCCAGCAGCTCCGTACTAGGTCGGAATGAGCAGTTCTTC.

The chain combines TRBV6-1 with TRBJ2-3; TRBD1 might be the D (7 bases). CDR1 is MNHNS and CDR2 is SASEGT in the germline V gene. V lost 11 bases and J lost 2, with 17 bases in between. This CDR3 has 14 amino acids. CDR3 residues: CAAMRDRTTDTQYF. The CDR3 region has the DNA TGTGCCGCAATGCGGGACAGAACCACAGATACGCAGTATTTT.

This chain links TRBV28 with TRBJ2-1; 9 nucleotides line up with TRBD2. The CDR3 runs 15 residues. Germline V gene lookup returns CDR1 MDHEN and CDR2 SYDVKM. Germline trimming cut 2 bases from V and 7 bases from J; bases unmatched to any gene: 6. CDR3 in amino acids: CASSLPSGNPNEQFF. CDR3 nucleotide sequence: TGTGCCAGCAGTTTACCTAGCGGGAATCCGAATGAGCAGTTCTTC.

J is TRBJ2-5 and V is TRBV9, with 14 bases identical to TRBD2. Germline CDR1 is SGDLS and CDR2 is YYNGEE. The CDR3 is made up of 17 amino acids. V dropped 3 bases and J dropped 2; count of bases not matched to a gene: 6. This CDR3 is CASSDGTSGSKQETQYF. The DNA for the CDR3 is TGTGCCAGCAGCGATGGGACTAGCGGGAGTAAGCAAGAGACCCAGTACTTC.

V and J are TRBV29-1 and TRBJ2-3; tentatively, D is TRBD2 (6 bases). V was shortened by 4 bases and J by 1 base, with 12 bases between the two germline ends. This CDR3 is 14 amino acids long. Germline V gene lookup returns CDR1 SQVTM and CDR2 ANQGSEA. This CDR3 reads CSVGAGVGTDTQYF. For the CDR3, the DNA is TGCAGCGTTGGAGCGGGCGTCGGCACAGATACGCAGTATTTT.

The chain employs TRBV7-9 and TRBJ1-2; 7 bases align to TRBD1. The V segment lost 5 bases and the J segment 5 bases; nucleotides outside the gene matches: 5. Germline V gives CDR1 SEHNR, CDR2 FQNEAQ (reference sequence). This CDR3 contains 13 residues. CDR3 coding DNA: TGTGCCAGCAGCCGAGACAGGGTGTATGGCTACACCTTC. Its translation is CASSRDRVYGYTF.

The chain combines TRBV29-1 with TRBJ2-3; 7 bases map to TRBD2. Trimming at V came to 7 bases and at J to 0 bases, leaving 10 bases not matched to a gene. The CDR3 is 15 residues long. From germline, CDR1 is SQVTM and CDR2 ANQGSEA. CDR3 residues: CSASGGSPSTDTQYF. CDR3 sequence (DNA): TGCAGCGCCTCCGGGGGGTCCCCTAGCACAGATACGCAGTATTTT.

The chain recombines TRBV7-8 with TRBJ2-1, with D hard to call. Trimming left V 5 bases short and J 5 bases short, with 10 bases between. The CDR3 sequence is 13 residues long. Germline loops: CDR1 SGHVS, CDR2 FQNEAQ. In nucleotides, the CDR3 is TGTGCCAGCAGCCCCCCCCAGGACAATGAGCAGTTCTTC. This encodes CASSPPQDNEQFF. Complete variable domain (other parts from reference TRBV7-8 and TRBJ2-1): GAGVSQSPRYKVAKRGQDVALRCDPISGHVSLFWYQQALGQGPEFLTYFQNEAQLDKSGLPSDRFFAERPEGSVSTLKIQRTQQEDSAVYLCASSPPQDNEQFFGPGTRLTVL.

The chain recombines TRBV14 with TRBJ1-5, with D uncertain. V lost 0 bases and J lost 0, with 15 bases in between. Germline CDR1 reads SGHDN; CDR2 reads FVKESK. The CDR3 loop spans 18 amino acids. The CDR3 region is CASSQESTEFYSNQPQHF. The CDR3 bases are TGTGCCAGCAGCCAAGAATCGACTGAATTTTATAGCAATCAGCCCCAGCATTTT. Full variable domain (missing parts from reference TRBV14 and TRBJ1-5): EAGVTQFPSHSVIEKGQTVTLRCDPISGHDNLYWYRRVMGKEIKFLLHFVKESKQDESGMPNNRFLAERTGGTYSTLKVQPAELEDSGVYFCASSQESTEFYSNQPQHFGDGTRLSIL.

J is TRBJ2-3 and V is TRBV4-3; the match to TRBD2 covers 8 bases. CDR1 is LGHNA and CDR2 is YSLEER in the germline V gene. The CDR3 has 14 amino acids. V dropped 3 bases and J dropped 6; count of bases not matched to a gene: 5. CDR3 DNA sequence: TGCGCCAGCAGCCAGGGACTAGGTGGTGATACGCAGTATTTT. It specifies CASSQGLGGDTQYF.

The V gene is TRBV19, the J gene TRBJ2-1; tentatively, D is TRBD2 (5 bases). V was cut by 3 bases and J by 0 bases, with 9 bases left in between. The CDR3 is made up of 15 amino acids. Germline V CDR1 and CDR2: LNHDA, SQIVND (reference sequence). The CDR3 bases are TGTGCCAGTAGTATTGCGGGTAGCTCCTACAATGAGCAGTTCTTC. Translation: CASSIAGSSYNEQFF.

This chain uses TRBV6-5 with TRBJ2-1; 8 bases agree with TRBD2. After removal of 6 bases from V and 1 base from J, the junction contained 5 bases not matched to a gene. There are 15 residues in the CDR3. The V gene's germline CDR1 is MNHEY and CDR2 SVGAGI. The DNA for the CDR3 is TGTGCCAGCAGCCCTAGCGGGCTTTCCTACAATGAGCAGTTCTTC. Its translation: CASSPSGLSYNEQFF.

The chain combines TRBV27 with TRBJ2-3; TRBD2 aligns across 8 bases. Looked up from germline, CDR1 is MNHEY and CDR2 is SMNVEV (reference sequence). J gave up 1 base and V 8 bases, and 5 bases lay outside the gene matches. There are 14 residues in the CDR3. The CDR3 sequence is CASGSGSGTDTQYF. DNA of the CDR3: TGTGCCAGCGGGAGCGGGAGCGGCACAGATACGCAGTATTTT.

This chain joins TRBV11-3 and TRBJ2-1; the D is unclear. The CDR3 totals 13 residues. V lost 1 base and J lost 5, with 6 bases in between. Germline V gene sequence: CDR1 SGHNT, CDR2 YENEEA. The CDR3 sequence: CASSLVGHNEQFF. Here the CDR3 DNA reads TGTGCCAGCAGCTTAGTGGGCCACAATGAGCAGTTCTTC.

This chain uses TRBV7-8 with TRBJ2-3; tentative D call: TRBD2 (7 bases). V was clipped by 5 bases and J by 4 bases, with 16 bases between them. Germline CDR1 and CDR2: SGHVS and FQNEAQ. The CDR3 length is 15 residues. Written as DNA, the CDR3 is TGTGCCAGCAGCATAAACCGGGGGGCGTCAGATACGCAGTATTTT. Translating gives CASSINRGASDTQYF.

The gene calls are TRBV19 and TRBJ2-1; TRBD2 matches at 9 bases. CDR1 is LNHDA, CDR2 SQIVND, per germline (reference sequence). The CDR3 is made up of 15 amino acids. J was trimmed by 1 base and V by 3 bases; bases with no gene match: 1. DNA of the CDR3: TGTGCCAGTAGTATTAGCGGGAGTTCCTACAATGAGCAGTTCTTC. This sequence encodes CASSISGSSYNEQFF. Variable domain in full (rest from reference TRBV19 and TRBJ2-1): DGGITQSPKYLFRKEGQNVTLSCEQNLNHDAMYWYRQDPGQGLRLIYYSQIVNDFQKGDIAEGYSVSREKKESFPLTVTSAQKNPTAFYLCASSISGSSYNEQFFGPGTRLTVL.

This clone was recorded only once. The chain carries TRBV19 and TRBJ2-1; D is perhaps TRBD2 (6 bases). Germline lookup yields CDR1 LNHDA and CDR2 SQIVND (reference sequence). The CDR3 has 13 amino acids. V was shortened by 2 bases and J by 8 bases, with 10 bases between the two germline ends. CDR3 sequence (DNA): TGTGCCAGTAGTATACTAGCGCAGGATGAGCAGTTCTTC. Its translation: CASSILAQDEQFF.

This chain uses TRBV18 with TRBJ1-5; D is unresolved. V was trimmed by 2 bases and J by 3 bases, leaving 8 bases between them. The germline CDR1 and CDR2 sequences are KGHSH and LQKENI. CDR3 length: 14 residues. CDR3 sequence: CASSPEEVNQPQHF. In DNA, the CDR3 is TGTGCCAGCTCACCAGAGGAAGTCAATCAGCCCCAGCATTTT.

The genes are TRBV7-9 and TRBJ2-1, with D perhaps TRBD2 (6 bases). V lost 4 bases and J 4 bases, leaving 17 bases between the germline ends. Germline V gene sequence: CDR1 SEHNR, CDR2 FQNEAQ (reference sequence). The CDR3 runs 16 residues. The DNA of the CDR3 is TGTGCCAGCAGCTCCCCGTTGGAGGGCCGGTACAATGAGCAGTTCTTC. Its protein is CASSSPLEGRYNEQFF.

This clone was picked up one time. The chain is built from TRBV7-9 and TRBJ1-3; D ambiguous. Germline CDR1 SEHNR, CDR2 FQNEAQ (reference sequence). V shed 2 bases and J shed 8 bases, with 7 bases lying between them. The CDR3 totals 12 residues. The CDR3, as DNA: TGTGCCAGCAGCTTACCGGGTGACACCATATATTTT. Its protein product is CASSLPGDTIYF.

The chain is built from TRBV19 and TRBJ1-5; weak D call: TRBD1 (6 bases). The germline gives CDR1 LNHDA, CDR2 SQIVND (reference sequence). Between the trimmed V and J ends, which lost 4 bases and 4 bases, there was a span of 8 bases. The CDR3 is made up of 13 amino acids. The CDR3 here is CASSTRGNQPQHF. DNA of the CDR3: TGTGCCAGTAGTACCAGGGGAAATCAGCCCCAGCATTTT.

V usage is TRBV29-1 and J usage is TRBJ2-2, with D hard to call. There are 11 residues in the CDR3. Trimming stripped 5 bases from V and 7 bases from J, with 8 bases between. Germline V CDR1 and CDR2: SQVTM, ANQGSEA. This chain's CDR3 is CSVLTGGELFF. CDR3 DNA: TGCAGCGTTCTAACCGGCGGGGAGCTGTTTTTT.

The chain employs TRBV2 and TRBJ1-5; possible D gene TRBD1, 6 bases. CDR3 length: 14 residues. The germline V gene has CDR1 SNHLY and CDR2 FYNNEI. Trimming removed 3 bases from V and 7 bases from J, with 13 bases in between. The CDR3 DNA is TGTGCCAGCAGTGAGGGGGCAAAGTGGCAGCCCCAGCATTTT. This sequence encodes CASSEGAKWQPQHF.